These 9 T cell receptor beta chains share one sample of origin, sequenced in a study of shared clonotypes between healthy human individuals. Some clones are missing from TCRdb's copy, which holds only in-frame ones; the method was immunoSEQ multiplex PCR. Of around 2.3 million clones in the sample, about 94% were seen once. Sequencing used naive CD4+ T cells sorted from blood. Subset here: CD45RA+ positively selected. The receptors here all came from a man between 18 and 29 years old in good health.

The rearrangement uses TRBV15 and TRBJ2-7, with unresolved D. V lost 4 bases and J lost 2, with 15 bases in between. Germline lookup yields CDR1 LNHNV and CDR2 YYDKDF (reference sequence). The CDR3 length is 15 residues. The CDR3 coding sequence is TGTGCCACCAGCACCGAACGTGGGTCGACCTACGAGCAGTACTTC. Its translation: CATSTERGSTYEQYF.

With regard to this clone: The same CDR3 arises from other DNA sequences in this sample as well. CDR3 region: CASSLGTEAFF. The CDR3 nucleotides read TGTGCCAGCAGCTTAGGGACTGAAGCTTTCTTT. The genes are TRBV7-9 and TRBJ1-1, with D uncertain. This CDR3 is 11 amino acids long. CDR1 and CDR2 (germline): SEHNR, FQNEAQ (reference sequence). V lost 1 base to trimming and J lost 5 bases, with 2 bases between them.

This chain connects TRBV5-1 to TRBJ2-7; possibly TRBD1 for D (7 bases). The CDR3 sequence is 15 residues long. Trimming shortened V by 5 bases and J by 4 bases, and 19 bases separated the two germline ends. Germline V lookup: CDR1 SGHRS, CDR2 YFSETQ. For the CDR3, the DNA is TGCGCCAGCAGTTGGATCCAGGGGGGAACTTACGAGCAGTACTTC. This gives the protein CASSWIQGGTYEQYF.

The chain has TRBV7-2 and TRBJ1-1, with TRBD1 matching over 8 bases. With V trimmed by 4 bases and J by 2 bases, 6 bases remained unmatched. CDR1 is SGHTA, CDR2 FQGNSA, per germline. This CDR3 is 15 amino acids long. The CDR3 region is CASSSGQGLNTEAFF. CDR3 coding DNA: TGTGCCAGCAGCTCAGGACAGGGCTTAAACACTGAAGCTTTCTTT.

The V call is TRBV7-3, the J call TRBJ2-5; D tentatively reads TRBD1 or TRBD2 (5 bases each). In germline, CDR1 is SGHTA, CDR2 FQGTGA. With 3 bases removed from V and 3 bases from J, the gap between germline ends came to 14 bases. The CDR3 length is 15 residues. The CDR3 DNA reads as TGTGCCAGCAGCTTCGCCGGGACCGCTAAAGAGACCCAGTACTTC. Translation: CASSFAGTAKETQYF.

A single count supports this clone. The chain links TRBV5-4 to TRBJ1-2; D might be TRBD1 (5 bases). Germline V CDR1 and CDR2: SGHNT, YYREEE (reference sequence). The CDR3 length is 13 residues. V lost 4 bases, J lost 4 bases, and 11 bases lay in between. The CDR3 coding sequence is TGTGCCAGCAGCACACAGGAACCCTATGGCTACACCTTC. Encoded protein: CASSTQEPYGYTF.

The chain joins TRBV25-1 to TRBJ2-7; TRBD1 matches at 8 bases. This CDR3 has 16 residues. Germline CDR1 is MGHDK and CDR2 is SYGVNS. V trimming: 8 bases; J trimming: 0 bases; junction bases outside the gene matches: 12. CDR3 protein: CASSTRTGFFSYEQYF. DNA for the CDR3: TGTGCCAGCTCGACACGGACAGGGTTTTTCTCCTACGAGCAGTACTTC.

The chain has TRBV6-5 and TRBJ2-1; TRBD2 agrees at 8 bases. Trimming at V came to 7 bases and at J to 3 bases, leaving 2 bases not matched to a gene. Germline V CDR1 and CDR2: MNHEY, SVGAGI. The CDR3 is 13 amino acids. The CDR3 spells CASKREFYNEQFF. The CDR3 DNA reads TGTGCCAGCAAGCGGGAGTTCTACAATGAGCAGTTCTTC.

To note about this clone: The sample contains more than one DNA sequence encoding this CDR3. The rearrangement joins TRBV6-5 to TRBJ2-7; 7 bases agree with TRBD2. The CDR3 totals 15 residues. Unmatched junction bases numbered 11, after V lost 8 bases and J lost 1 base. CDR1 and CDR2 from the germline V gene are MNHEY and SVGAGI. The CDR3 here is CASSPTGGSSYEQYF. The CDR3 DNA reads TGTGCCAGCTCCCCAACGGGCGGGAGTTCCTACGAGCAGTACTTC.